Following are 18 T cell receptor beta chains from one sample sequenced in a study of cytomegalovirus exposure and HLA in healthy donors. Vbeta (60) and Jbeta (13) primers were used in the PCR. Assay used: immunoSEQ multiplex PCR; TCRdb lists only in-frame clones, some missing. The table includes some 170,000 clones, roughly 85% detected once. The sample comprised PBMCs. The receptors come from a woman in her twenties or thirties in good health and CMV-seronegative.

CDR3 DNA: TGTGCCAGCAGTGAAGCCCCCGCGGGGCATGGAGGAAAACTGTTTTTT. Translated: CASSEAPAGHGGKLFF. The V gene is TRBV25-1, the J gene TRBJ1-4; the D gene is possibly TRBD1 (5 bases). Deletions cut 2 bases from V and 10 bases from J, with 20 bases between. This CDR3 spans 16 amino acids. The germline V gene encodes CDR1 MGHDK and CDR2 SYGVNS.

The rearrangement uses TRBV25-1 and TRBJ2-1, with 8 bases fitting TRBD1. The CDR3 spans 13 residues. With V trimmed by 6 bases and J by 7 bases, 5 bases remained unmatched. Germline V CDR1 and CDR2: MGHDK, SYGVNS. The CDR3 bases are TGTGCCAGCAGCAAGACAGGGGTGAATGAGCAGTTCTTC. Its translation: CASSKTGVNEQFF.

The V gene is TRBV29-1, the J gene TRBJ1-1, with D unclear. The CDR3 length is 12 residues. V was trimmed by 2 bases and J by 4 bases, leaving 8 bases between them. Germline V gene sequence: CDR1 SQVTM, CDR2 ANQGSEA. This CDR3 is CSVERTSTEAFF. CDR3 DNA: TGCAGCGTTGAACGGACTAGCACTGAAGCTTTCTTT.

This clone was counted between two and nine times. The chain employs TRBV19 and TRBJ2-7, with 11 bases matching TRBD2. Germline V gene sequence: CDR1 LNHDA, CDR2 SQIVND (reference sequence). V was clipped by 4 bases and J by 3 bases; unmatched bases: 17. The CDR3 loop spans 19 amino acids. CDR3 DNA sequence: TGTGCCAGTAGTACCCCCACTAGCGGGAGTCGTCCTCCCATCTACGAGCAGTACTTC. Translated: CASSTPTSGSRPPIYEQYF.

V usage is TRBV5-1 and J usage is TRBJ1-4; D is perhaps TRBD1 (5 bases). The CDR3 sequence is 14 residues long. Trimming removed 5 bases from V and 8 bases from J, with 16 bases in between. Per germline, CDR1 SGHRS and CDR2 YFSETQ. The CDR3 loop reads CASREGEGYEKLFF. The CDR3 coding sequence is TGCGCCAGCAGAGAAGGGGAGGGGTACGAAAAACTGTTTTTT.

This chain connects TRBV27 to TRBJ2-3; D uncertain. Trimming removed 4 bases at V and 2 bases at J, with 7 bases between. CDR3 length: 13 residues. The germline CDR1 and CDR2 sequences are MNHEY and SMNVEV (reference sequence). The CDR3 here is CASSSRNTDTQYF. The DNA for the CDR3 is TGTGCCAGCAGTTCGCGGAACACAGATACGCAGTATTTT.

This clone has only a few counts. V gene TRBV4-1 combines with J gene TRBJ1-5; 8 nucleotides align to TRBD1. The V segment lost 0 bases and the J segment 9 bases; nucleotides outside the gene matches: 7. Germline CDR1 is MGHRA and CDR2 is YSYEKL. The CDR3 covers 15 residues. The CDR3 loop reads CASSQEGTGGWPQHF. DNA for the CDR3: TGCGCCAGCAGCCAAGAGGGGACAGGCGGATGGCCCCAGCATTTT.

The chain couples TRBV7-9 to TRBJ1-1; TRBD1 aligns across 8 bases. The CDR3 contains 17 residues. Germline CDR1 SEHNR, CDR2 FQNEAQ (reference sequence). Germline trimming cut 4 bases from V and 8 bases from J; bases unmatched to any gene: 18. CDR3 nucleotide sequence: TGTGCCAGCAGCTCTGGACAGGGATGGTCCATGTCGGGGGAAGCTTTCTTT. This codes for CASSSGQGWSMSGEAFF.

J is TRBJ2-7 and V is TRBV6-1; D gene uncertain. From germline, CDR1 is MNHNS and CDR2 SASEGT. The V end was cut by 7 bases, the J end by 4 bases, with 8 bases between. This CDR3 comprises 11 residues. CDR3 sequence (DNA): TGTGCCAGCACACATAAGTACGAGCAGTACTTC. As protein: CASTHKYEQYF.

The gene calls are TRBV7-8 and TRBJ1-1; a weak D match, TRBD1 (5 bases). The CDR3 totals 14 residues. Trimming pared 1 base from V and 5 bases from J, leaving 11 bases between. Germline CDR1 and CDR2: SGHVS and FQNEAQ. DNA for the CDR3: TGTGCCAGCAGCTTAGTGGACACCCGAACTGAAGCTTTCTTT. As protein: CASSLVDTRTEAFF.

The rearrangement uses TRBV9 and TRBJ2-7, with TRBD1 identical over 7 bases. Germline CDR1 and CDR2: SGDLS and YYNGEE. After removal of 4 bases from V and 1 base from J, the junction contained 8 bases not matched to a gene. The CDR3 consists of 15 residues. The CDR3 DNA follows: TGTGCCAGCAGCCCTCGGACAGGACCTTCCTACGAGCAGTACTTC. It encodes CASSPRTGPSYEQYF.

The rearrangement uses TRBV27 and TRBJ2-2; tentatively, D is TRBD1 (6 bases). Germline V CDR1 and CDR2: MNHEY, SMNVEV (reference sequence). The CDR3 is 15 residues long. V was clipped by 6 bases and J by 5 bases, with 16 bases between them. In DNA form, the CDR3 reads TGTGCCAGCAGCTTGACAGGACTTAGAACCGGGGAGCTGTTTTTT. Its protein is CASSLTGLRTGELFF.

Only a few counts were recorded for this clone. The chain is built from TRBV4-3 and TRBJ2-1; D may be TRBD2 (5 bases). The CDR3 is 12 residues long. Trimming removed 4 bases from V and 6 bases from J, with 7 bases in between. The germline V gene has CDR1 LGHNA and CDR2 YSLEER. This CDR3 reads CASSLLGNEQFF. As DNA, the CDR3 is TGCGCCAGCAGCCTACTAGGCAATGAGCAGTTCTTC.

This clone was detected once. The CDR3 protein is CASSGTRTDNTGELFF. CDR3 bases: TGTGCCAGCAGTGGAACTCGGACAGATAACACCGGGGAGCTGTTTTTT. The V and J genes are TRBV27 and TRBJ2-2, with TRBD1 as a possible D gene (6 bases). Per germline, CDR1 MNHEY and CDR2 SMNVEV (reference sequence). The CDR3 totals 16 residues. The V gene lost 5 bases and the J gene lost 2 bases, with 15 bases spanning the gap.

This rearrangement joins TRBV13 to TRBJ2-1; no definite D call. The CDR3 totals 11 residues. Germline assignment: CDR1 PRHDT and CDR2 FYEKMQ (reference sequence). V was pared by 5 bases and J by 8 bases, with 7 bases between. CDR3 protein: CASSRAHEQFF. The CDR3 bases are TGTGCCAGCAGCCGAGCCCATGAGCAGTTCTTC.

This chain uses TRBV7-2 with TRBJ2-5; D is possibly TRBD2 (5 bases). Looked up from germline, CDR1 is SGHTA and CDR2 is FQGNSA. This CDR3 is 14 amino acids long. Trimming took 2 bases from V and 3 from J, leaving 10 bases between them. The CDR3 DNA follows: TGTGCCAGCAGCTTATCGGGAATCGAAGAGACCCAGTACTTC. Protein sequence: CASSLSGIEETQYF.

The V and J genes are TRBV10-3 and TRBJ2-5, with a possible D match to TRBD2 (6 bases). The J call could be wrong; TRBJ2-7 is a better fit for the DNA end. Germline V gene sequence: CDR1 ENHRY, CDR2 SYGVKD. The CDR3 spans 15 residues. This CDR3 is CAISESVSGGREQYF. The DNA of the CDR3 is TGTGCCATCAGTGAGTCGGTTAGCGGAGGGCGCGAGCAGTACTTC.

The chain links TRBV7-2 to TRBJ1-1, with D possibly being TRBD1 (6 bases). The germline V gene has CDR1 SGHTA and CDR2 FQGNSA. Trimming removed 5 bases at V and 5 bases at J, with 18 bases between. This CDR3 is built from 15 residues. The CDR3 nucleotides read TGTGCCAGCAGCCGGACCACAGGGATTGGGACTGAAGCTTTCTTT. Translating it yields CASSRTTGIGTEAFF.